This TCR beta chain originates from a study of blood T cell repertoires in COVID-19. For the study at large: Both acute and convalescent COVID-19 samples were obtained from the United States, Italy and Spain. In each case, the material was cDNA or gDNA derived from T cells, B-cell-depleted T cells, or PBMCs.

The CDR3 has 17 residues. Trimming removed 5 bases at V and 3 bases at J, with 21 bases between. Germline CDR1 reads LNHNV; CDR2 reads YYDKDF (reference sequence). Authors' processing steps: Amplification of reference gene primers was used by the study to estimate nucleated cell counts. Using immunoSEQ multiplex PCR, the repertoire was profiled, and TCRdb retains in-frame clones only, with some absent. V and J calls and clone size follow that table, whereas D and trimming were derived from the DNA. The table has some 90,000 clones, about 84% seen once. The chain recombines TRBV15 with TRBJ2-3; possible D gene TRBD2, 5 bases. This receptor was identified in a man between 60 and 75 years old with acute or convalescent COVID-19. The source material was peripheral blood. This chain's CDR3 is CATSGTRTARGTDTQYF. Written as DNA, the CDR3 is TGTGCCACCAGCGGAACCCGGACGGCGAGAGGGACAGATACGCAGTATTTT.